The clone carrying this T cell receptor (beta chain) was found once. The record originates from a study of blood T cell repertoires in COVID-19. Study-level information: The study drew acute and convalescent COVID-19 samples from the United States, Italy and Spain. T cells, B-cell-depleted T cells, or PBMCs supplied cDNA or gDNA.

In the original analysis: Estimates of nucleated cell counts were drawn from the amplification of reference gene primers. TCRdb's copy holds only in-frame clones and misses some; the assay was immunoSEQ multiplex PCR. The V and J calls and clone size were taken over from that table, and D and trimming were inferred from the DNA. The sample shows about 160,000 clones, 85% to 95% of them seen only once. CDR3 length: 14 amino acids. The germline CDR1 and CDR2 sequences are SGDLS and YYNGEE. The V gene lost 3 bases and the J gene lost 7 bases, with 13 bases spanning the gap. This sequence was found in a woman aged 50 to 60 with acute or convalescent COVID-19. Input material: peripheral blood. The chain uses TRBV9 and TRBJ1-4, with a weak D call TRBD1 (5 bases). The CDR3 spells CASSGSRGVEKLFF. CDR3 nucleotide sequence: TGTGCCAGCAGCGGGAGCCGGGGGGTTGAAAAACTGTTTTTT.